A single TCR beta chain is shown here with its context. CDR1 is SGHNT, CDR2 YYREEE, per germline (reference sequence). This CDR3 has 16 amino acids. Trimming removed 1 base at V and 2 bases at J, with 14 bases between. The record originates from a study of blood T cell repertoires in COVID-19. The repertoire was sequenced with immunoSEQ multiplex PCR; TCRdb's copy has only in-frame clones and lacks some. The sample contains about 220,000 clones, 70% to 85% of which appear only once. This TCR derives from a woman aged 55-69 years who had recovered from COVID-19. The sample comprised PBMCs or T cells enriched from blood (not recorded which). The V and J genes are TRBV5-4 and TRBJ2-3; a weak D match, TRBD1 (5 bases). CDR3 in amino acids: CASSLFLVGATDTQYF. The CDR3 DNA sequence: TGTGCCAGCAGCTTGTTCTTAGTTGGGGCCACAGATACGCAGTATTTT. The variable domain in full, with the rest retrieved from reference TRBV5-4 and TRBJ2-3, is ETGVTQSPTHLIKTRGQQVTLRCSSQSGHNTVSWYQQALGQGPQFIFQYYREEENGRGNFPPRFSGLQFPNYSSELNVNALELDDSALYLCASSLFLVGATDTQYFGPGTRLTVL.